Listed below are T cell receptor beta chains from one sample, sequenced in a study of identical twins. TCRdb re-called the 5' RACE reads with MiXCR, one entry per CDR3 protein. This repertoire shows about 700,000 distinct CDR3 sequences, over 8.5% found once; its top ten account for approximately 0.94%. These sequences were also reported in another study, on yellow fever vaccine responses in identical twins.

Source material: PBMCs. The receptors here all came from a woman aged 18-29 years in good health. Both conserved end residues are part of each CDR3. A D gene is named only where the DNA matches it firmly. Clone size is shown for a subset of rows, as once, few, many or a class of expanded clone.

V,D,J,size,CDR3,DNA
TRBV11-2,-,TRBJ2-1,few,CASSTPRAYPHEQFF,TGTGCCAGCAGCACCCCCCGGGCGTATCCCCATGAGCAGTTCTTC
TRBV27,TRBD2,TRBJ2-7,few,CASSLRGTSGRFHEQYF,TGTGCCAGCAGTCTTAGGGGAACTAGCGGGAGATTCCACGAGCAGTACTTC
TRBV5-8,TRBD2,TRBJ2-3,few,CASSPGLAGAYTDTQYF,TGTGCCAGCAGCCCCGGGCTAGCGGGGGCCTACACAGATACGCAGTATTTT
TRBV6-1,TRBD1,TRBJ1-4,few,CASNGQAATNEKLFF,TGTGCCAGCAACGGACAGGCTGCAACTAATGAAAAACTGTTTTTT
TRBV12-3/TRBV12-4,TRBD1,TRBJ1-1,many,CASRPQGATEAFF,TGTGCCAGCAGGCCTCAGGGGGCCACTGAAGCTTTCTTT
TRBV6-2/TRBV6-3,-,TRBJ1-1,many,CASSYGQGRYTEAFF,TGTGCCAGCAGTTACGGGCAGGGCCGTTACACTGAAGCTTTCTTT
TRBV9,TRBD1,TRBJ1-1,few,CASSVVPGGNTEAFF,TGTGCCAGCAGCGTAGTTCCAGGGGGGAACACTGAAGCTTTCTTT
TRBV29-1,-,TRBJ1-2,-,CSVDMLWGGQSTGGYTF,TGCAGCGTTGATATGTTGTGGGGTGGTCAGTCCACCGGTGGCTACACCTTC
TRBV20-1,-,TRBJ2-7,many,CSATRESAGLYEQYF,TGCAGTGCTACCCGGGAAAGCGCGGGGCTCTACGAGCAGTACTTC
TRBV5-1,-,TRBJ2-1,-,CASSLEGRASSNEQFF,TGCGCCAGCAGCTTGGAGGGTCGGGCTAGCAGCAATGAGCAGTTCTTC
TRBV29-1,TRBD1,TRBJ2-3,few,CSVRTGPDTQYF,TGCAGCGTTCGGACAGGGCCAGATACGCAGTATTTT
TRBV4-1,-,TRBJ2-1,few,CASSGYMGGQTKNYNEQFF,TGCGCCAGCAGCGGATATATGGGGGGCCAAACGAAAAACTACAATGAGCAGTTCTTC
TRBV28,TRBD1,TRBJ1-5,few,CASSLYRGHQPQHF,TGTGCCAGCAGTTTATACAGGGGGCATCAGCCCCAGCATTTT
TRBV5-1,-,TRBJ2-7,-,CASSVDWSYEQYF,TGCGCCAGCAGTGTGGACTGGTCCTACGAGCAGTACTTC
TRBV27,-,TRBJ2-1,-,CASKPRSSYNEQFF,TGTGCCAGCAAACCAAGGAGCTCCTACAATGAGCAGTTCTTC
TRBV9,TRBD2,TRBJ2-1,few,CASSERGGSNEQFF,TGTGCCAGCAGCGAGCGGGGGGGCAGTAATGAGCAGTTCTTC
TRBV20-1,TRBD2,TRBJ2-2,-,CSASSGSGTGELFF,TGCAGTGCCAGTAGCGGGAGCGGTACCGGGGAGCTGTTTTTT
TRBV7-7,-,TRBJ2-5,-,CASSLGQEKETQYF,TGTGCTAGCAGCCTGGGCCAGGAGAAAGAGACCCAGTACTTC
TRBV5-6,TRBD1,TRBJ2-6,-,CASSMGTGVPSGANVLTF,TGTGCCAGCAGCATGGGGACAGGGGTCCCCTCCGGGGCCAACGTCCTGACTTTC
TRBV7-2,-,TRBJ2-5,-,CASSLARTDSMTQYF,TGTGCCAGCAGCTTAGCGAGGACAGACTCTATGACCCAGTACTTC
TRBV6-5,TRBD2,TRBJ2-1,many,CASSYSGLAGVYNEQFF,TGTGCCAGCAGCTATTCCGGACTAGCGGGAGTTTACAATGAGCAGTTCTTC
TRBV20-1,-,TRBJ2-1,many,CSARGGLGPLKFF,TGCAGTGCTAGGGGGGGGCTAGGGCCGCTCAAGTTCTTC